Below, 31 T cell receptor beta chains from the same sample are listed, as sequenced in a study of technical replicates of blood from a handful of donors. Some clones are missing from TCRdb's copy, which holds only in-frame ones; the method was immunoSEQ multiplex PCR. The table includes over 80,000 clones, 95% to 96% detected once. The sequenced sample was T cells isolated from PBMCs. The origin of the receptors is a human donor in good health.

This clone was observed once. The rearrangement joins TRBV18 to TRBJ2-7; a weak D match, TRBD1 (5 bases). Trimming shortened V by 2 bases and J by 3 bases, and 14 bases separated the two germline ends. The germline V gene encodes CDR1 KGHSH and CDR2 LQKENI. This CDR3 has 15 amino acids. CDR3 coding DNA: TGTGCCAGCTCACCAACGGCCTCCCAGGGCTACGAGCAGTACTTC. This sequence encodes CASSPTASQGYEQYF.

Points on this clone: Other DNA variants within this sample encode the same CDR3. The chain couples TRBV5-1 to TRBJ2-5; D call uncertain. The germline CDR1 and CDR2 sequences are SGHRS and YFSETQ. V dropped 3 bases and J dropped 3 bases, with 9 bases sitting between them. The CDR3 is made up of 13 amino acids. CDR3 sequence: CASSSLEKETQYF. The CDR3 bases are TGCGCCAGCAGCTCGCTAGAAAAAGAGACCCAGTACTTC.

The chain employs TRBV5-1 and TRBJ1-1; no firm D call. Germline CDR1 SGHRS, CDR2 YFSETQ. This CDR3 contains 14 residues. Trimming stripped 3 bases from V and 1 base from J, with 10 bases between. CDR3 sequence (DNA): TGCGCCAGCAGCTACAGCCGGGGGAACACTGAAGCTTTCTTT. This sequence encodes CASSYSRGNTEAFF.

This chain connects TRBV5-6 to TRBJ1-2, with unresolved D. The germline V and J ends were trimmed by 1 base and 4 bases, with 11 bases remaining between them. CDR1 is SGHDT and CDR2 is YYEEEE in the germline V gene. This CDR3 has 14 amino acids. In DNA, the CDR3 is TGTGCCAGCAGCTTGCTTTCCGACTTCTATGGCTACACCTTC. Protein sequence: CASSLLSDFYGYTF.

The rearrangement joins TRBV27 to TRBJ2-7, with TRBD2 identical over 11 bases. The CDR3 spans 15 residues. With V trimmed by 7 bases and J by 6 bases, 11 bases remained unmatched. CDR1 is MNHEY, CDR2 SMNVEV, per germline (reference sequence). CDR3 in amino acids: CASTPILAGVSEQYF. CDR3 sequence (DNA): TGTGCCAGCACACCTATACTAGCGGGAGTTAGCGAGCAGTACTTC.

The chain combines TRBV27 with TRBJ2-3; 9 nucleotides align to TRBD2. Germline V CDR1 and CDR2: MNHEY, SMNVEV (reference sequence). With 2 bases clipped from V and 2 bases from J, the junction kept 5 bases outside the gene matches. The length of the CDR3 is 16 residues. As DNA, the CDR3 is TGTGCCAGCAGTTTACGGTCTAGCGGGGCCACAGATACGCAGTATTTT. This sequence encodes CASSLRSSGATDTQYF.

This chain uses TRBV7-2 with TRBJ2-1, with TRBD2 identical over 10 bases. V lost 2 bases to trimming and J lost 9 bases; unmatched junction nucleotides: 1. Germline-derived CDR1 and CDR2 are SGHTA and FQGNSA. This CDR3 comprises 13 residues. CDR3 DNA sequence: TGTGCCAGCAGCTTAAGCGGGAGGGGTGAGCAGTTCTTC. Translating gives CASSLSGRGEQFF. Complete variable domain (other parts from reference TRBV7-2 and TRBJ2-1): GAGVSQSPSNKVTEKGKDVELRCDPISGHTALYWYRQSLGQGLEFLIYFQGNSAPDKSGLPSDRFSAERTGGSVSTLTIQRTQQEDSAVYLCASSLSGRGEQFFGPGTRLTVL.

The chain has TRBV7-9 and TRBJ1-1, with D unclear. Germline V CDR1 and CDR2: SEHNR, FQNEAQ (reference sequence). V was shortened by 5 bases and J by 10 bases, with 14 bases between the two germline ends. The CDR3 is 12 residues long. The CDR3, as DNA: TGTGCCAGCAGCATCACCACAATGCTAGCTTTCTTT. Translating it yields CASSITTMLAFF.

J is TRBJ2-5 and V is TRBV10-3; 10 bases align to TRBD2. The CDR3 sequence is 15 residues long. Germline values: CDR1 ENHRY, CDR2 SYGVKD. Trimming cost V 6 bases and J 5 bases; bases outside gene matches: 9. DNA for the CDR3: TGTGCCATCAGCCCACTCTCTAGCGGGAGTGAGACCCAGTACTTC. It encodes CAISPLSSGSETQYF.

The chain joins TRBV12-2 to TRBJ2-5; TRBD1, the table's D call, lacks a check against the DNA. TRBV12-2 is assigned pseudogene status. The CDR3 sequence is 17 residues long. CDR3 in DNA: TGTGCAAGTCGTTCACTCCCCGTTCAGGGTGGAAAAGAGACCCAGTACTTC. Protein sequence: CASRSLPVQGGKETQYF.

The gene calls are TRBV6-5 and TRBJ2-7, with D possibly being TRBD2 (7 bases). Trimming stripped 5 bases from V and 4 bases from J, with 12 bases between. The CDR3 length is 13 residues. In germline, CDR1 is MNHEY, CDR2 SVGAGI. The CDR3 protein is CASSRGGPYEQYF. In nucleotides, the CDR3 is TGTGCCAGCAGTAGGGGGGGACCATACGAGCAGTACTTC.

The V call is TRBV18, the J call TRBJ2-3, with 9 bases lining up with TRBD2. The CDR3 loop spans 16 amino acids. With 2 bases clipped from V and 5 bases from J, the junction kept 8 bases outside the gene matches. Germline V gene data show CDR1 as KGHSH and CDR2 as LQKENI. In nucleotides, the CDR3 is TGTGCCAGCTCACCAGCCTTGCGGGGGGGCCGAGATACGCAGTATTTT. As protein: CASSPALRGGRDTQYF. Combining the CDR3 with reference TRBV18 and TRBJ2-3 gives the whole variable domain NAGVMQNPRHLVRRRGQEARLRCSPMKGHSHVYWYRQLPEEGLKFMVYLQKENIIDESGMPKERFSAEFPKEGPSILRIQQVVRGDSAAYFCASSPALRGGRDTQYFGPGTRLTVL.

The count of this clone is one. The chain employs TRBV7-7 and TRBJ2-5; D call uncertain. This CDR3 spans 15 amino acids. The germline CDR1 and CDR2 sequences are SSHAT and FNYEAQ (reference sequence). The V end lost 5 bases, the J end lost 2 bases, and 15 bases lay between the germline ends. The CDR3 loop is CASSPTIFRQETQYF. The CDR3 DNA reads TGTGCCAGCAGCCCAACGATTTTTCGGCAAGAGACCCAGTACTTC. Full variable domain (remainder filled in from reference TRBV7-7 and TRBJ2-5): GAGVSQSPRYKVTKRGQDVTLRCDPISSHATLYWYQQALGQGPEFLTYFNYEAQPDKSGLPSDRFSAERPEGSISTLTIQRTEQRDSAMYRCASSPTIFRQETQYFGPGTRLLVL.

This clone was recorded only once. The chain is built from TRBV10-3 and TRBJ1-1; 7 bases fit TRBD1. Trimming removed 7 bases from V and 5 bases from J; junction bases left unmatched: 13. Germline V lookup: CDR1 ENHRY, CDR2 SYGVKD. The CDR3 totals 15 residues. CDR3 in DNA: TGTGCCATCACCGCTACAGGGGCTGGTCGGACTGAAGCTTTCTTT. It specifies CAITATGAGRTEAFF.

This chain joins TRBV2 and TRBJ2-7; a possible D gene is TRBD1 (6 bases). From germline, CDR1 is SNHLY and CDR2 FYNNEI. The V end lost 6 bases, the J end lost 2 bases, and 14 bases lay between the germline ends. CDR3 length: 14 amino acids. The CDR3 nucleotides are TGTGCCAGCAGGGACAGAATTATGACCTACGAGCAGTACTTC. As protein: CASRDRIMTYEQYF.

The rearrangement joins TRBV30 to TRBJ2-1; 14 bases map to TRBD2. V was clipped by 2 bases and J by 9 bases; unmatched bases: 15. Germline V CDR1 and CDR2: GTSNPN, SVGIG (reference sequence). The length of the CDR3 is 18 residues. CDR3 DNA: TGTGCCTGGAGTCAAACCGGGACTAGCGGGAGCGCTAGGGGTGAGCAGTTCTTC. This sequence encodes CAWSQTGTSGSARGEQFF.

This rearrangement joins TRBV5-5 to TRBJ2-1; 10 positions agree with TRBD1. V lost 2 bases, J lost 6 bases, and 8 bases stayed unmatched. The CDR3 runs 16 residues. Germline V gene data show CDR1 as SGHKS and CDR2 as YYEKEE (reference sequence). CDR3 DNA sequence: TGTGCCAGCAGCTTTCGCGGGACAGGGGCTCCCAATGAGCAGTTCTTC. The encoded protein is CASSFRGTGAPNEQFF.

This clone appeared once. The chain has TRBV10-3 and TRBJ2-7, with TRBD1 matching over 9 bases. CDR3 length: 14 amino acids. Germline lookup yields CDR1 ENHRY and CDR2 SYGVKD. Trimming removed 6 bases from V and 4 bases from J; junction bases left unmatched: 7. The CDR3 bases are TGTGCCATCAGCCCGGGACAGGGAACTTACGAGCAGTACTTC. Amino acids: CAISPGQGTYEQYF.

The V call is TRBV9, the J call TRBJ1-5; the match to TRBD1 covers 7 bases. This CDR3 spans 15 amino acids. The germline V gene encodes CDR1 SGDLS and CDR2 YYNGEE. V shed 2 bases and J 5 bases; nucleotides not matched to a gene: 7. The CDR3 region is CASSVLDRADQPQHF. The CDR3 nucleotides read TGTGCCAGCAGCGTCCTAGACAGGGCTGATCAGCCCCAGCATTTT.

The CDR3 DNA reads as TGTGCCAGTAGTCCAGGGCCGGCAGGGGCCGAGCAGTACTTC. It specifies CASSPGPAGAEQYF. The chain recombines TRBV19 with TRBJ2-7, with D possibly being TRBD1 (6 bases). The CDR3 sequence is 14 residues long. CDR1 and CDR2 from the germline V gene are LNHDA and SQIVND (reference sequence). V dropped 5 bases and J dropped 6 bases, with 17 bases sitting between them. The whole variable domain, remainder taken from reference TRBV19 and TRBJ2-7, is DGGITQSPKYLFRKEGQNVTLSCEQNLNHDAMYWYRQDPGQGLRLIYYSQIVNDFQKGDIAEGYSVSREKKESFPLTVTSAQKNPTAFYLCASSPGPAGAEQYFGPGTRLTVT.

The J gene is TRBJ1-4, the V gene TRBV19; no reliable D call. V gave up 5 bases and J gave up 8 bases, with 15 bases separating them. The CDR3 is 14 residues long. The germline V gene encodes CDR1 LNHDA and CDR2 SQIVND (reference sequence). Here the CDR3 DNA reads TGTGCCAGTAGTCCACGGGAGGGAGGAGAAAAACTGTTTTTT. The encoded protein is CASSPREGGEKLFF.

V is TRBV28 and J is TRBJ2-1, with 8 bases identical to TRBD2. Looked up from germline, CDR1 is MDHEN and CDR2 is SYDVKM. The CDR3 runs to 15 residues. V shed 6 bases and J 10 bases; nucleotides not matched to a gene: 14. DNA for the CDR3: TGTGCCAGCAGCGTACTAGCGGCTACCGAAAGGGAGCAGTTCTTC. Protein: CASSVLAATEREQFF.

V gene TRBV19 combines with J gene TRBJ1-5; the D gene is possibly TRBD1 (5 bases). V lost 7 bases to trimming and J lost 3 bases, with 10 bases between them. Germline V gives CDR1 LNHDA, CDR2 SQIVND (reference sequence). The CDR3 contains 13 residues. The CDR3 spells CASTPGYNQPQHF. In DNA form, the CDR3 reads TGTGCCAGTACCCCAGGGTACAATCAGCCCCAGCATTTT. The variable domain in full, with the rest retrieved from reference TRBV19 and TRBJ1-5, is DGGITQSPKYLFRKEGQNVTLSCEQNLNHDAMYWYRQDPGQGLRLIYYSQIVNDFQKGDIAEGYSVSREKKESFPLTVTSAQKNPTAFYLCASTPGYNQPQHFGDGTRLSIL.

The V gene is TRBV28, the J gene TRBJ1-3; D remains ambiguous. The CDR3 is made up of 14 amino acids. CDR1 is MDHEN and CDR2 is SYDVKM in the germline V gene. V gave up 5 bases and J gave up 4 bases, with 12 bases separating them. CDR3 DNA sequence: TGTGCCAGCAGTCTCGAGAGTTGGGGAAACACCATATATTTT. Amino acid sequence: CASSLESWGNTIYF.

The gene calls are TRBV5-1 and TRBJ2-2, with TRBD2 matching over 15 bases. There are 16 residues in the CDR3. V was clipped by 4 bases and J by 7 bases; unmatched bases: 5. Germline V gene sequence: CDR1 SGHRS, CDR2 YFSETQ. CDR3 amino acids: CASSPRTSGRVGELFF. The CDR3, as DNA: TGCGCCAGCAGCCCAAGGACTAGCGGGAGGGTCGGGGAGCTGTTTTTT.

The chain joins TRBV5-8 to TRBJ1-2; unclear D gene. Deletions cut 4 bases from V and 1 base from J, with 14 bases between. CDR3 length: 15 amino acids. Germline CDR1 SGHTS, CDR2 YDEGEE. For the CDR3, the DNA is TGTGCCAGCAGCCCCAAGATGTCAGTTAACTATGGCTACACCTTC. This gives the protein CASSPKMSVNYGYTF. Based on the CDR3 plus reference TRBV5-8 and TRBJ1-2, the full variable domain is EAGVTQSPTHLIKTRGQQATLRCSPISGHTSVYWYQQALGLGLQFLLWYDEGEERNRGNFPPRFSGRQFPNYSSELNVNALELEDSALYLCASSPKMSVNYGYTFGSGTRLTVV.

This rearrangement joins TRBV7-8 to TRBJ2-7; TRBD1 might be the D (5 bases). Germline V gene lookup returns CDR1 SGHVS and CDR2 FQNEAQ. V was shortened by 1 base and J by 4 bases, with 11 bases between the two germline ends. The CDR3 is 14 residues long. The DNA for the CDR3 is TGTGCCAGCAGCTTAGGTCCCAGGGATTACGAGCAGTACTTC. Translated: CASSLGPRDYEQYF.

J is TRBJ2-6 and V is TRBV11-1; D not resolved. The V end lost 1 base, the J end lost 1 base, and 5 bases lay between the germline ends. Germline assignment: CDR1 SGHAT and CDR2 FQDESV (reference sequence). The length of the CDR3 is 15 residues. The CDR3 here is CASSLDRSGANVLTF. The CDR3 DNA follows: TGTGCCAGCAGCTTAGACAGATCTGGGGCCAACGTCCTGACTTTC.

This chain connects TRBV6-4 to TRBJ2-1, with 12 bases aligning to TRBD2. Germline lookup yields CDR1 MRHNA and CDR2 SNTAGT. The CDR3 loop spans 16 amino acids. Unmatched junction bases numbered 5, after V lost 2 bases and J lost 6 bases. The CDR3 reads CASSDQGLAGINEQFF. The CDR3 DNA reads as TGTGCCAGCAGTGACCAGGGACTAGCGGGTATCAATGAGCAGTTCTTC.

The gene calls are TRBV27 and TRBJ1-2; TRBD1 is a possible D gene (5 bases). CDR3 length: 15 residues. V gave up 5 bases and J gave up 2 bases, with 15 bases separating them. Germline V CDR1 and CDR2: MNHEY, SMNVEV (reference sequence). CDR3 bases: TGTGCCAGCAGTAAAGCAGGGTCATCCAACTATGGCTACACCTTC. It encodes CASSKAGSSNYGYTF.

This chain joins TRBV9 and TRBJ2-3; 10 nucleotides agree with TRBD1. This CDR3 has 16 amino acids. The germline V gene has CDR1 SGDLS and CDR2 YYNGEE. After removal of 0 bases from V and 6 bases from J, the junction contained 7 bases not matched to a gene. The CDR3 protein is CASSVVGGQGMDTQYF. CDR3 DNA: TGTGCCAGCAGCGTAGTGGGGGGACAGGGGATGGATACGCAGTATTTT.